The rows below give T cell receptor beta chains drawn from one sample of a study of blood T cell repertoires in COVID-19. The protocol was immunoSEQ multiplex PCR, while the TCRdb copy is restricted to in-frame clones and leaves out a portion. The profile shows some 91,000 clones, approximately 80% of them singletons. Material for sequencing was peripheral blood. These receptors all stem from a man aged 65 to 85 with acute or convalescent COVID-19. The CDR3 runs from the conserved cysteine through the conserved F or W. The order of the fields is V gene, clone size, D gene, J gene, CDR3 DNA, CDR3 protein. The D gene is left open where the match is weak. Not every row has a clone size; where given, it reads once, few, many or a size class.

TRBV28	NA	TRBD1	TRBJ1-5	TGTGCCAGCAGTGTAAACTCGGGACAGGGCTATAGCAATCAGCCCCAGCATTTT	CASSVNSGQGYSNQPQHF
TRBV4-1	NA	NA	TRBJ2-1	TGCGCCAGCAGCCAAGATGTTACCGGCACAGGGCCCCTGGGTGAGCAGTTCTTC	CASSQDVTGTGPLGEQFF
TRBV6-5	few	NA	TRBJ2-6	TGTGCCAGCAGCCCCGGGGTGAACGGGGCCAACGTCCTGACTTTC	CASSPGVNGANVLTF
TRBV2	NA	TRBD1	TRBJ2-1	TGTGCCAGCAGTTCGGACAGGGGCACCTACAATGAGCAGTTCTTC	CASSSDRGTYNEQFF
TRBV28	few	TRBD1	TRBJ1-2	TGTGCCACGACCTCCACCGGGACAGGGTGGGAAGGCTACACCTTC	CATTSTGTGWEGYTF
TRBV7-3	NA	NA	TRBJ1-1	TGTGCCAGCAGCATAGGGGCGAACACTGAAGCTTTCTTT	CASSIGANTEAFF
TRBV5-6	NA	TRBD1	TRBJ1-2	TGTGCCAGCAGCTTTGGACAGGGGCATGGCTACACCTTC	CASSFGQGHGYTF
TRBV30	NA	NA	TRBJ1-5	TGTGCCTTTAGCGGGGGGGTAAATCAGCCCCAGCATTTT	CAFSGGVNQPQHF
TRBV5-4	NA	TRBD1	TRBJ2-7	TGTGCCAGCAGCTTCGGACAGGGGGTTCGGGGCGAGCAGTACTTC	CASSFGQGVRGEQYF
TRBV29-1	NA	TRBD1	TRBJ2-7	TGCAGCGTGGAAGCCGACAGGGGCTGGGAGCAGTACTTC	CSVEADRGWEQYF
TRBV7-6	NA	TRBD1	TRBJ2-2	TGTGCCAGCAGCTTAGCCGGAAAGGGACAGGGCTCGACCGGGGAGCTGTTTTTT	CASSLAGKGQGSTGELFF
TRBV19	NA	NA	TRBJ1-1	TGTGCCAGTAGTATAGGTACTTTCATGAACACTGAAGCTTTCTTT	CASSIGTFMNTEAFF
TRBV2	once	TRBD2	TRBJ2-5	TGTGCCAGCAGTGTGCGGACTAGCGGGAGGGGGTACCAAGAGACCCAGTACTTC	CASSVRTSGRGYQETQYF
TRBV5-1	NA	NA	TRBJ2-7	TGCGCCAGCACCCGGGACAACTACGAGCAGTACTTC	CASTRDNYEQYF
TRBV28	NA	NA	TRBJ1-5	TGTGCCAGCTCTCCTAATCAGCCCCAGCATTTT	CASSPNQPQHF
TRBV4-1	NA	TRBD1	TRBJ2-1	TGCGCCAGCAGCCAACCCCTTCCCAGGGGGCTTGGTGAGCAGTTCTTC	CASSQPLPRGLGEQFF
TRBV28	once	TRBD1	TRBJ1-5	TGTGCCAGCAGTTTAAGGGACAGGGTGGCTCAGCCCCAGCATTTT	CASSLRDRVAQPQHF
TRBV5-6	few	NA	TRBJ1-3	TGTGCCAGCAGTCCCGGGACTCTGGAAGGAAACACCATATATTTT	CASSPGTLEGNTIYF
TRBV10-2	NA	TRBD2	TRBJ2-2	TGCGCCAGCAAGGCTAGCGGTTTACCGAACACCGGGGAGCTGTTTTTT	CASKASGLPNTGELFF
TRBV9	few	NA	TRBJ2-5	TGTGCCAGCAGCGTAGTGGGGACTTTAGGGGAGACCCAGTACTTC	CASSVVGTLGETQYF
TRBV5-5	NA	TRBD1	TRBJ2-1	TGTGCCAGCAGCTTGGCGGGGTCCAGGGGGCAAAATGAGCAGTTCTTC	CASSLAGSRGQNEQFF